The sequence of this T cell receptor beta chain was determined in a study of T-cell reconstitution after alpha-beta-depleted transplantation in children. CDR1 and CDR2 (germline): SGHTA, FQGNSA. The CDR3 runs to 14 residues. Trimming removed 2 bases from V and 1 base from J; junction bases left unmatched: 1. Study findings and constraints: Some patients' high day-60 TCRbeta diversity was traced to surviving recipient T cells and thymic progenitors. Several hundred expanded graft clones reportedly gave rise to the alpha-beta T cells present about two months after transplant. T-cell numbers and diversity one year post-transplant derived largely from freshly generated T cells.

This clonotype appeared a few times. Its antigen is as yet unknown. TCRbeta library construction was performed incorporating unique molecular identifiers. TCRdb re-analysed the PCR reads in MiXCR, keeping a single row per CDR3 protein. The sample holds about 220,000 distinct CDR3 sequences, about a sixth seen once. Here the sequenced sample was PBMCs, mostly from graft donor cells, taken 360 days after TCRalphabeta/CD19-depleted stem cell transplant. This clonotype was obtained from a male patient between 2 and 9 years old who had a stem cell transplant for acute lymphoblastic leukemia, so the T cells may come from the graft donor. V and J are TRBV7-2 and TRBJ1-1, with 7 bases matching TRBD1. The CDR3: CASSLWDRNTEAFF. CDR3 sequence (DNA): TGTGCCAGCAGCTTATGGGACAGGAACACTGAAGCTTTCTTT.